This T cell receptor beta chain was sequenced for a study of blood T cell repertoires in COVID-19 (dated by TCRdb to 2020 to 2021). For the study in its entirety: Samples covering the acute and convalescent phases of COVID-19 were provided by collaborators in the United States, Italy and Spain. The repertoires were released in a freely available public database intended as a resource for research on the immune response to SARS-CoV-2. The dataset comprised deeply sampled blood TCRbeta repertoires from subjects exposed to, actively infected with, or recovered from COVID-19. Samples came from the ongoing ImmuneRACE study (first 160 participants) plus 1,254 subjects from 6 global collaborators. HLA class I and class II types, where available, came from metadata supplied by the sample provider rather than from assay-based typing. A de-identified subject ID, COVID-19 status, age in years and sex were almost always included in the sample metadata. The material from the prospective study consisted of cDNA or gDNA derived from T cells, B-cell-depleted T cells, or PBMCs.

For CDR1 and CDR2, the germline V gene lists LGHNA and YNFKEQ. Deletion took 4 bases off V and 10 bases off J, with a span of 9 bases between the germline ends. The CDR3 sequence holds 11 residues, the cysteine and phenylalanine included. The kept DNA is CDR3 alone, 33 bases in frame from the first base. A second Seattle source provided samples from volunteer blood donors who had recovered from COVID-19. Collaborating institutions collected whole blood in K2EDTA tubes following their own protocols. Collaborator samples were shipped for TCRbeta analysis as frozen whole blood, isolated PBMCs, or DNA extracted from either sample type. The immunoSEQ Assay, a bias-controlled multiplex PCR, was used to amplify TCRbeta CDR3 regions from genomic DNA. In the source study's methods: Within the assay, amplification of reference gene primers was used to estimate how many nucleated cells each sample contained. To quantify the absolute abundance of each unique TCRbeta CDR3 rearrangement, sequence reads were collapsed and filtered. For each sample, productive Simpson clonality was calculated as the square root of Simpson's diversity index across productive rearrangements. TCRdb retrieved this table from immuneACCESS and kept in-frame rearrangements only. Not all clones are present; in checked studies, unresolved V genes account for under half, and no reason is known for the remainder. Clone size and the V and J calls come from that table; the DNA yielded D and trimming. For this sample the table gives about 280,000 clones, of which 70% to 90% were detected only once. The top ten constitute around 2.1% of the sample.

This clone was found a few times. There is no known antigen for this receptor. No quality values exist for individual bases; no much larger clone is one base distant. Study-wide findings and limitations: How much clinical and demographic metadata was included differed by source and by participant, and the metadata was provided uncurated.

The source is a woman in her twenties or thirties who had recovered from COVID-19. The rearrangement combines TRBV4-2 with TRBJ2-3; there is no confident call for the D gene. Sequencing used peripheral blood. The DNA sequence is given as TGTGCCAGCAGCCTCGGTGGGCCGCAGTATTTT. Its translation reads: CASSLGGPQYF.